The entry that follows covers one T cell receptor beta chain sequence. These data belong to a study of glioma-infiltrating T cells after dendritic cell vaccination. Study in general: Dendritic cells derived from monocytes and pulsed with autologous tumor lysate formed the vaccine.

TCRB CDR3 was amplified from 2 ug genomic DNA or less. Sequenced by immunoSEQ multiplex PCR; TCRdb stores in-frame clones only, minus some. The sample has approximately 82,000 clones, roughly 90% seen once. The sequence was obtained from a human donor with glioblastoma. The material was blood, obtained before dendritic cell vaccination.

The DNA for the CDR3 is TGCGCCAGCAGCAGTCACCCGGGACAGGGAAACACGCAGTATTTT. Translating it yields CASSSHPGQGNTQYF. The J gene is TRBJ2-3, the V gene TRBV5-1, with 9 nucleotides matching TRBD1. Trimming at V came to 4 bases and at J to 9 bases, leaving 12 bases not matched to a gene. The CDR3 runs 15 residues. CDR1 is SGHRS, CDR2 YFSETQ, per germline.